The 31 T cell receptor beta chains listed next were all sequenced from one sample in a study of Ad26.COV2.S vaccination and SARS-CoV-2 variants. Sequenced by immunoSEQ multiplex PCR; TCRdb stores in-frame clones only, minus some. The table lists about 350,000 clones, approximately 90% of them singletons. Described treatment: around 19 received Ad26.COV2.S at low or high dose, single or two shots; about five received placebo; per-sample allocation not given. Sampling was done on day 63 after the first vaccine or placebo injection. The source was peripheral blood, collected in a trial of Ad26.COV2.S vaccine versus placebo. All receptors come from a person aged 18-65 years who received the Ad26.COV2.S COVID-19 vaccine or a placebo.

This clone has a handful of counts. The chain couples TRBV5-1 to TRBJ2-7, with 8 bases that match TRBD2. This CDR3 has 15 residues. V was clipped by 0 bases and J by 2 bases; unmatched bases: 4. CDR1 SGHRS and CDR2 YFSETQ come from the germline V gene. CDR3 nucleotides: TGCGCCAGCAGCTTGGCACTAGCGGAAACCTACGAGCAGTACTTC. Translation gives CASSLALAETYEQYF.

The chain has TRBV12-3 or TRBV12-4 and TRBJ1-3; D not certain. The CDR3 has 12 amino acids. Trimming pared 7 bases from V and 0 bases from J, leaving 4 bases between. CDR3 coding DNA: TGTGCCAGCACCCCCTCTGGAAACACCATATATTTT. This sequence encodes CASTPSGNTIYF.

The chain uses TRBV5-1 and TRBJ2-3; 9 positions agree with TRBD2. Germline V gives CDR1 SGHRS, CDR2 YFSETQ. This CDR3 contains 16 residues. Unmatched junction bases numbered 11, after V lost 5 bases and J lost 4 bases. The CDR3 spells CASRRYIAGAPDTQYF. For the CDR3, the DNA is TGCGCCAGCAGGCGGTACATAGCGGGAGCTCCAGATACGCAGTATTTT. Supplemented by reference TRBV5-1 and TRBJ2-3, the full variable domain reads KAGVTQTPRYLIKTRGQQVTLSCSPISGHRSVSWYQQTPGQGLQFLFEYFSETQRNKGNFPGRFSGRQFSNSRSEMNVSTLELGDSALYLCASRRYIAGAPDTQYFGPGTRLTVL.

This clone was picked up a small number of times. The chain has TRBV11-1 and TRBJ1-6; D not certain. The CDR3 has 13 residues. Between the trimmed V and J ends, which lost 2 bases and 12 bases, there was a span of 11 bases. Germline CDR1 and CDR2: SGHAT and FQDESV (reference sequence). CDR3 nucleotides: TGTGCCAGCAGCTTAATGTCCCAGCAACCCCTCCACTTT. Protein sequence: CASSLMSQQPLHF.

This chain joins TRBV10-3 and TRBJ2-7; D possibly corresponds to TRBD1 (6 bases). Trimming stripped 5 bases from V and 0 bases from J, with 17 bases between. Germline assignment: CDR1 ENHRY and CDR2 SYGVKD. The CDR3 has 16 amino acids. The DNA of the CDR3 is TGTGCCATCAGTACCTTAGGGACACCAAGCTCCTACGAGCAGTACTTC. Its translation: CAISTLGTPSSYEQYF.

CDR3 amino acids: CASSLGWVAGEADTQYF. Written as DNA, the CDR3 is TGTGCCAGCAGTTTAGGCTGGGTAGCGGGAGAAGCAGATACGCAGTATTTT. The genes are TRBV28 and TRBJ2-3, with 9 bases identical to TRBD2. Losses at the gene ends were 2 bases for V and 4 bases for J; bases not matched to a gene: 10. The CDR3 contains 17 residues. Germline CDR1 MDHEN, CDR2 SYDVKM.

The chain couples TRBV7-9 to TRBJ2-7; 7 nucleotides align to TRBD1. CDR1 is SEHNR and CDR2 is FQNEAQ in the germline V gene (reference sequence). CDR3 length equals 15 residues. V was clipped by 0 bases and J by 5 bases; unmatched bases: 7. CDR3 nucleotide sequence: TGTGCCAGCAGCTTAGCAGGGGGCGTCGGGAACGAGCAGTACTTC. Protein sequence: CASSLAGGVGNEQYF.

This clone was seen once. This chain connects TRBV7-9 to TRBJ2-1; 7 bases align to TRBD2. The CDR3 consists of 15 residues. Unmatched junction bases numbered 7, after V lost 1 base and J lost 7 bases. Germline V gives CDR1 SEHNR, CDR2 FQNEAQ (reference sequence). The CDR3 DNA is TGTGCCAGCAGCTTAGTGTTAGCGGGCAGTAATGAGCAGTTCTTC. Translation gives CASSLVLAGSNEQFF.

The chain links TRBV29-1 to TRBJ2-7; 10 nucleotides match TRBD2. Losses at the gene ends were 4 bases for V and 2 bases for J; bases not matched to a gene: 2. Germline V lookup: CDR1 SQVTM, CDR2 ANQGSEA. The CDR3 extends over 13 amino acids. The CDR3 reads CSVGAGGPYEQYF. As DNA, the CDR3 is TGCAGCGTTGGAGCGGGAGGGCCCTACGAGCAGTACTTC.

The V and J genes are TRBV9 and TRBJ1-1, with TRBD1 identical over 12 bases. With V trimmed by 2 bases and J by 2 bases, 1 base remained unmatched. The CDR3 contains 15 residues. CDR1 SGDLS and CDR2 YYNGEE come from the germline V gene. The CDR3 coding sequence is TGTGCCAGCAGCGTGGGGACAGGGGGCAACACTGAAGCTTTCTTT. As protein: CASSVGTGGNTEAFF.

This clone showed up just a few times. This chain connects TRBV5-6 to TRBJ2-6; 8 bases line up with TRBD2. With V trimmed by 5 bases and J by 4 bases, 2 bases remained unmatched. The CDR3 has 14 amino acids. Germline CDR1 and CDR2: SGHDT and YYEEEE. The CDR3 DNA is TGTGCCAGCAGGCGGGAGGTCGGGGCCAACGTCCTGACTTTC. Its protein product is CASRREVGANVLTF.

Only a few counts were recorded for this clone. The chain combines TRBV18 with TRBJ1-6; perhaps TRBD1 as D (6 bases). The V and J ends lost 6 bases and 7 bases respectively, with 7 bases between them. Germline V gives CDR1 KGHSH, CDR2 LQKENI. CDR3 length: 12 residues. The CDR3 here is CASSTGNSPLHF. The CDR3 nucleotides read TGTGCCAGCTCTACAGGGAATTCACCCCTCCACTTT.

The chain is built from TRBV12-5 and TRBJ2-3; maybe TRBD2 (5 bases). Per germline, CDR1 LGHNT and CDR2 FRNRAP. This CDR3 spans 11 amino acids. V was shortened by 5 bases and J by 10 bases, with 10 bases between the two germline ends. The CDR3 reads CASGQDSSQYF. The DNA for the CDR3 is TGTGCTAGTGGTCAGGACTCATCGCAGTATTTT.

The CDR3: CASSSPRGAFF. The CDR3 DNA reads as TGTGCCAGCAGTTCCCCCCGGGGGGCTTTCTTT. This rearrangement joins TRBV28 to TRBJ1-1; tentatively, D is TRBD1 (5 bases). CDR3 length: 11 amino acids. Trimming removed 4 bases at V and 11 bases at J, with 11 bases between. Germline V CDR1 and CDR2: MDHEN, SYDVKM.

CDR3 loop: CASSPLGQGVAGELFF. CDR3 nucleotide sequence: TGTGCCAGCAGCCCCTTGGGGCAGGGGGTCGCCGGGGAGCTGTTTTTT. This sequence joins TRBV7-2 and TRBJ2-2; TRBD1 matches 7 bases. The CDR3 is 16 residues long. Germline loops: CDR1 SGHTA, CDR2 FQGNSA. V was clipped by 5 bases and J by 6 bases; unmatched bases: 12.

This rearrangement joins TRBV30 to TRBJ1-2; D remains unclear. This CDR3 has 14 amino acids. The V and J ends lost 0 bases and 0 bases respectively, with 8 bases between them. Germline CDR1 and CDR2: GTSNPN and SVGIG (reference sequence). CDR3 sequence: CAWSVGHANYGYTF. CDR3 sequence (DNA): TGTGCCTGGAGTGTCGGTCACGCTAACTATGGCTACACCTTC.

This chain uses TRBV4-1 with TRBJ1-1; TRBD1 is a possible D gene (6 bases). CDR1 is MGHRA, CDR2 YSYEKL, per germline. V lost 5 bases and J 5 bases, leaving 15 bases between the germline ends. The CDR3 has 14 residues. The CDR3 spells CASSYVTGLTEAFF. The CDR3 bases are TGCGCCAGCAGCTATGTTACAGGGTTAACTGAAGCTTTCTTT.

V usage is TRBV19 and J usage is TRBJ2-5, with D perhaps assigned TRBD1 or TRBD2 (5 bases each). Germline CDR1 reads LNHDA; CDR2 reads SQIVND (reference sequence). Deletions cut 3 bases from V and 7 bases from J, with 12 bases between. The CDR3 is 13 amino acids. The CDR3 coding sequence is TGTGCCAGTAGTATGGGGGTAGAGGGGACCCAGTACTTC. Protein sequence: CASSMGVEGTQYF.

J is TRBJ2-7 and V is TRBV3-1 (or the pseudogene TRBV3-2), with 8 bases that match TRBD2. The CDR3 totals 14 residues. Germline loops: CDR1 LGHDT, CDR2 YNNKEL (reference sequence). The V segment lost 0 bases and the J segment 3 bases; nucleotides outside the gene matches: 1. The CDR3 region is CASSQDGTSYEQYF. The CDR3 region has the DNA TGTGCCAGCAGCCAAGACGGGACTAGCTACGAGCAGTACTTC.

The chain combines TRBV5-1 with TRBJ1-4; 7 nucleotides align to TRBD1. The germline V gene has CDR1 SGHRS and CDR2 YFSETQ. The length of the CDR3 is 14 residues. Trimming at V came to 7 bases and at J to 2 bases, leaving 5 bases not matched to a gene. In DNA, the CDR3 is TGCGCCAGCTCCAGGGGGAACACTAATGAAAAACTGTTTTTT. This translates into CASSRGNTNEKLFF.

The chain joins TRBV14 to TRBJ1-6; D not certain. The CDR3 runs 13 residues. Germline V gene lookup returns CDR1 SGHDN and CDR2 FVKESK. V lost 1 base and J lost 6, with 4 bases in between. The CDR3 reads CASSQVGNSPLHF. The CDR3, as DNA: TGTGCCAGCAGCCAAGTGGGTAATTCACCCCTCCACTTT.

Points on this clone: This CDR3 is also generated by other DNA sequences in the sample. The V call is TRBV18, the J call TRBJ2-1; D may be TRBD2 (6 bases). Per the germline V gene, CDR1 is KGHSH and CDR2 is LQKENI. This CDR3 has 13 residues. Trimming stripped 3 bases from V and 7 bases from J, with 10 bases between. The CDR3 here is CASSPPGVNEQFF. For the CDR3, the DNA is TGTGCCAGCTCACCTCCGGGGGTGAATGAGCAGTTCTTC.

This clone has a handful of counts. The chain couples TRBV5-4 to TRBJ1-3, with no clear D. Germline V gives CDR1 SGHNT, CDR2 YYREEE (reference sequence). The germline V and J ends were trimmed by 3 bases and 4 bases, with 11 bases remaining between them. This CDR3 has 14 amino acids. In nucleotides, the CDR3 is TGTGCCAGCAGCTCCGACATGAACGGAAACACCATATATTTT. Its protein is CASSSDMNGNTIYF.

This chain's CDR3 is CASSSELTVDTQYF. The CDR3 nucleotides read TGTGCCAGCAGCTCCGAATTAACAGTGGATACGCAGTATTTT. This chain connects TRBV7-3 to TRBJ2-3; D is uncertain. Trimming removed 4 bases from V and 6 bases from J, with 14 bases in between. The germline V gene encodes CDR1 SGHTA and CDR2 FQGTGA. The CDR3 totals 14 residues.

This clone was picked up a small number of times. The chain links TRBV7-8 to TRBJ1-3; D is ambiguous. The CDR3 is 15 residues long. Germline V gene data show CDR1 as SGHVS and CDR2 as FQNEAQ. Trimming shortened V by 5 bases and J by 1 base, and 12 bases separated the two germline ends. CDR3 sequence reads: CASSPTLVSGNTIYF. CDR3 bases: TGTGCCAGCAGCCCCACATTGGTTTCTGGAAACACCATATATTTT.

The V call is TRBV6-1, the J call TRBJ2-1; maybe TRBD2 (6 bases). The V end lost 1 base, the J end lost 3 bases, and 10 bases lay between the germline ends. This CDR3 is built from 15 residues. CDR1 MNHNS and CDR2 SASEGT come from the germline V gene. CDR3 sequence reads: CASSEGDSDYNEQFF. For the CDR3, the DNA is TGTGCCAGCAGTGAAGGGGACTCCGACTACAATGAGCAGTTCTTC.

V is TRBV7-2 and J is TRBJ2-7; D possibly corresponds to TRBD2 (7 bases). Deletions cut 2 bases from V and 5 bases from J, with 13 bases between. The CDR3 extends over 14 amino acids. Germline V gene sequence: CDR1 SGHTA, CDR2 FQGNSA. The CDR3 region has the DNA TGTGCCAGCAGCTTATACAGGGAGGGCGACGAGCAGTACTTC. Its translation is CASSLYREGDEQYF.

The rearrangement joins TRBV9 to TRBJ2-1; no clear D gene. The germline V and J ends were trimmed by 0 bases and 9 bases, with 19 bases remaining between them. This CDR3 is built from 16 residues. Per germline, CDR1 SGDLS and CDR2 YYNGEE. Here the CDR3 DNA reads TGTGCCAGCAGCGTAGAAACCGGTAGTTCAAAAAGTGAGCAGTTCTTC. It is translated as CASSVETGSSKSEQFF.

This chain links TRBV6-5 with TRBJ1-6; no clear D. CDR3 length equals 15 residues. Germline CDR1 MNHEY, CDR2 SVGAGI. V lost 0 bases and J 5 bases, leaving 8 bases between the germline ends. CDR3 loop: CASSYSSGDNSPLHF. For the CDR3, the DNA is TGTGCCAGCAGTTACTCGAGTGGGGATAATTCACCCCTCCACTTT.

The chain recombines TRBV15 with TRBJ2-4; D remains unclear. The V gene lost 0 bases and the J gene lost 1 base, with 7 bases spanning the gap. The V gene's germline CDR1 is LNHNV and CDR2 YYDKDF (reference sequence). This CDR3 comprises 15 residues. CDR3: CATSRDQSAKNIQYF. The CDR3 nucleotides read TGTGCCACCAGCAGAGATCAATCGGCCAAAAACATTCAGTACTTC.

The chain joins TRBV2 to TRBJ2-1; TRBD1 agrees at 9 bases. The CDR3 totals 15 residues. With 7 bases clipped from V and 2 bases from J, the junction kept 6 bases outside the gene matches. CDR1 SNHLY and CDR2 FYNNEI come from the germline V gene. The CDR3 coding sequence is TGTGCCAGCACCGGACAGGGGATCACCTACAATGAGCAGTTCTTC. Its protein product is CASTGQGITYNEQFF.